This TCR beta chain was documented in a study of cytomegalovirus exposure and HLA in healthy donors. Primers for the PCR totalled 60 Vbeta and 13 Jbeta. TCRdb keeps only in-frame clones here, not all; method: immunoSEQ multiplex PCR. This table holds about 150,000 clones, roughly 76% found once. Study observations and caveats: A later look showed TCR association rates differing by HLA locus, highest for DRB1 and lowest for HLA-C. Some segments of the V type, notably TRBV6-2 and TRBV6-3, were excluded as indistinguishable.

Of note for this clone: Antigen unknown.

Germline CDR1 SGHTA, CDR2 FQGNSA. The CDR3 covers 16 residues. Trimming removed 0 bases from V and 0 bases from J, with 10 bases in between. The rearrangement links TRBV7-2 to TRBJ2-3; the D gene is possibly TRBD1 (5 bases). The sequencing input was PBMCs. The sequence was collected from a woman aged 25 to 39 in good health and CMV-seronegative. CDR3 region: CASSLAWGSSTDTQYF. CDR3 sequence (DNA): TGTGCCAGCAGCTTAGCGTGGGGCAGTAGCACAGATACGCAGTATTTT.